The T cell receptor beta chain described here comes from a study of cytomegalovirus exposure and HLA in healthy donors. There are 16 residues in the CDR3. Germline V lookup: CDR1 KGHSH, CDR2 LQKENI. Trimming removed 0 bases at V and 4 bases at J, with 14 bases between. TCRdb's copy holds only in-frame clones and misses some; the assay was immunoSEQ multiplex PCR. This sample carries 160,000 or so clones, around four fifths of them seen once, and the ten largest clones take 2% to 2.5%. The source material was PBMCs. This TCR derives from a man under 40 in good health and CMV-seropositive. The rearrangement uses TRBV18 and TRBJ2-3; D is possibly TRBD2 (6 bases). CDR3 DNA: TGTGCCAGCTCACCACCGAACGGGGGAATTGCAGATACGCAGTATTTT. Translated, it gives CASSPPNGGIADTQYF.